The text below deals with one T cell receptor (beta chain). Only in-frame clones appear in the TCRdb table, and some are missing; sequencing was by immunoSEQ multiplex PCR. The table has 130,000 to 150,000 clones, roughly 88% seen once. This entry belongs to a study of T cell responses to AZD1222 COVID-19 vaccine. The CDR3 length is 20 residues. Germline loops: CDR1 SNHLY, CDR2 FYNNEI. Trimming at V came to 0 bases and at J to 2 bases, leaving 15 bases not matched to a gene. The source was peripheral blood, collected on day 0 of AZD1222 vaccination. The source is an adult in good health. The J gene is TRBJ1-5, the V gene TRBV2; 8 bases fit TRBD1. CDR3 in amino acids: CASSEAGGTGGFLGNQPQHF. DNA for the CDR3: TGTGCCAGCAGTGAAGCGGGTGGAACAGGGGGTTTTTTGGGCAATCAGCCCCAGCATTTT.